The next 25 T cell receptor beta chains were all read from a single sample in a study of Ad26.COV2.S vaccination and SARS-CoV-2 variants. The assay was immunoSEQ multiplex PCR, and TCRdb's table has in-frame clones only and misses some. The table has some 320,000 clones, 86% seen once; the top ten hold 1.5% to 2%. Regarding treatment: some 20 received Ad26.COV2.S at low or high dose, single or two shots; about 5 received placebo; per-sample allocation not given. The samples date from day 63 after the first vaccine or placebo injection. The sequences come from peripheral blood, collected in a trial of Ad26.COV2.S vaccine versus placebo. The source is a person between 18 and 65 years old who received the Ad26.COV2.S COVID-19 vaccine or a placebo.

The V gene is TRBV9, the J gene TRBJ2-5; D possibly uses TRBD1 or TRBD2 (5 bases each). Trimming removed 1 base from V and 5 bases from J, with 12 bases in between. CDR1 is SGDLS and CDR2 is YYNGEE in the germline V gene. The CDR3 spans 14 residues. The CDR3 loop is CASSVRGAFETQYF. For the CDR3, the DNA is TGTGCCAGCAGCGTAAGGGGAGCTTTCGAGACCCAGTACTTC.

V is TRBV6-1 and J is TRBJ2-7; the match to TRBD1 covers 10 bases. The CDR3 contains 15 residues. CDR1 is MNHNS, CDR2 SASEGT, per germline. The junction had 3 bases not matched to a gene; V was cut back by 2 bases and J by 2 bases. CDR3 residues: CASSEPGQGTYEQYF. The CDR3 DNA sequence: TGTGCCAGCAGTGAACCGGGACAGGGGACCTACGAGCAGTACTTC.

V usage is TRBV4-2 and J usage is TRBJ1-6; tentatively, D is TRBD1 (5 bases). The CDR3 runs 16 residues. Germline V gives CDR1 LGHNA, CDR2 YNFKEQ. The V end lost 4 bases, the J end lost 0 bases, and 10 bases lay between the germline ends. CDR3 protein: CASSPRQSSYNSPLHF. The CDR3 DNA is TGTGCCAGCAGCCCCAGACAGAGCTCCTATAATTCACCCCTCCACTTT.

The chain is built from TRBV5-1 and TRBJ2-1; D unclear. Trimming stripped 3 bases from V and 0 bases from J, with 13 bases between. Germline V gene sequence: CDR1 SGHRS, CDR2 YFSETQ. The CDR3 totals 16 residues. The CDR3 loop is CASSSRVTSSYNEQFF. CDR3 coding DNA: TGCGCCAGCAGCTCTAGGGTCACGAGCTCCTACAATGAGCAGTTCTTC.

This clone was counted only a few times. This CDR3 reads CASSLKLGTANQETQYF. Written as DNA, the CDR3 is TGTGCCAGCAGCTTGAAGTTAGGGACGGCGAATCAAGAGACCCAGTACTTC. This chain joins TRBV5-6 and TRBJ2-5; D assignment may be TRBD1 or TRBD2 (5 bases each). Germline values: CDR1 SGHDT, CDR2 YYEEEE. V was cut by 1 base and J by 2 bases, with 18 bases left in between. The CDR3 is 17 amino acids.

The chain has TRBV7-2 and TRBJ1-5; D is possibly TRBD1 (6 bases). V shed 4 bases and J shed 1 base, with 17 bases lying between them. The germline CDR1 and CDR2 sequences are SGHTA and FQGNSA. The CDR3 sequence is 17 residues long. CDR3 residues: CASSWDRGPESNQPQHF. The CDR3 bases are TGTGCCAGCAGCTGGGACCGGGGGCCTGAGAGCAATCAGCCCCAGCATTTT.

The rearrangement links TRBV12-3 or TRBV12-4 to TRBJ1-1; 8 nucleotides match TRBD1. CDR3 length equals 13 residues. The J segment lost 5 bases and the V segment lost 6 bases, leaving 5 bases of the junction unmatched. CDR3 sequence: CASSRGRPTEAFF. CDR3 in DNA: TGTGCCAGCAGCAGGGGGCGCCCTACTGAAGCTTTCTTT.

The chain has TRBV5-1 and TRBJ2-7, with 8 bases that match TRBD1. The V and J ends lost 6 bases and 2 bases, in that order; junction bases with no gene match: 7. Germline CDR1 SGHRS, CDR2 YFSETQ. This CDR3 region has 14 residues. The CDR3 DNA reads TGCGCCAGCAAGTCCGGGACAGGCACCTACGAGCAGTACTTC. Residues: CASKSGTGTYEQYF.

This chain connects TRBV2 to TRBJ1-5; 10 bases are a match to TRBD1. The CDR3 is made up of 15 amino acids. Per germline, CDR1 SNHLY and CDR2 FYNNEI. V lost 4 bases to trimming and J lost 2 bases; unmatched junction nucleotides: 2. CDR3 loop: CASSGDRGGNQPQHF. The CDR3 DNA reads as TGTGCCAGCAGTGGGGACAGGGGTGGCAATCAGCCCCAGCATTTT.

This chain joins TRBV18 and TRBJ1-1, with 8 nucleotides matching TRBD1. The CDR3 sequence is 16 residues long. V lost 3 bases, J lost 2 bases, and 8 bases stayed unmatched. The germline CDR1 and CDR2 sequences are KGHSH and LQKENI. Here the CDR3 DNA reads TGTGCCAGCTCACCTGTAGGGACAGGCGATAACACTGAAGCTTTCTTT. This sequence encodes CASSPVGTGDNTEAFF.

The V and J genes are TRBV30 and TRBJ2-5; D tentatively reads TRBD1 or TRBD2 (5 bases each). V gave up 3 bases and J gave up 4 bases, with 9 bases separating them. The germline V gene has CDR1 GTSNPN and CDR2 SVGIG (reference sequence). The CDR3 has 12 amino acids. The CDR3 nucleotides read TGTGCCTGGAGGGGACCGGCAGAGACCCAGTACTTC. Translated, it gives CAWRGPAETQYF.

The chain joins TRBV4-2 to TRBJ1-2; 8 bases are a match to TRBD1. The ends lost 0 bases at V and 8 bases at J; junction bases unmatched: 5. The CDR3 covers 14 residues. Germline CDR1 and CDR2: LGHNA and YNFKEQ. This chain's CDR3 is CASSQDRTGLGYTF. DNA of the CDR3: TGTGCCAGCAGCCAAGATCGGACAGGGTTGGGCTACACCTTC.

The CDR3 sequence: CAWSVAQTYGYTF. The CDR3 DNA sequence: TGTGCCTGGAGTGTTGCACAGACCTATGGCTACACCTTC. This rearrangement joins TRBV30 to TRBJ1-2; D call uncertain. The CDR3 runs 13 residues. Trimming removed 0 bases at V and 4 bases at J, with 9 bases between. Germline V gene data show CDR1 as GTSNPN and CDR2 as SVGIG (reference sequence). The full variable domain, rest sourced from reference TRBV30 and TRBJ1-2, is SQTIHQWPATLVQPVGSPLSLECTVEGTSNPNLYWYRQAAGRGLQLLFYSVGIGQISSEVPQNLSASRPQDRQFILSSKKLLLSDSGFYLCAWSVAQTYGYTFGSGTRLTVV.

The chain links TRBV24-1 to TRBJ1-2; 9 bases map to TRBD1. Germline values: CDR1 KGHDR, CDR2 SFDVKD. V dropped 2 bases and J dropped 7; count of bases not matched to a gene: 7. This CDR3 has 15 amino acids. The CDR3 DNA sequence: TGTGCCACCAGTGATTCCGGGACAGGGCCCTCTGGCTACACCTTC. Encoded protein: CATSDSGTGPSGYTF.

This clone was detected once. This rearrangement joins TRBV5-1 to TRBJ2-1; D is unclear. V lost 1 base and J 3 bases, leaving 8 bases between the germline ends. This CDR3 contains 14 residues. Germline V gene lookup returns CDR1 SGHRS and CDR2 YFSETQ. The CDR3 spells CASSLQAYYNEQFF. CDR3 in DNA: TGCGCCAGCAGCTTGCAGGCGTACTACAATGAGCAGTTCTTC.

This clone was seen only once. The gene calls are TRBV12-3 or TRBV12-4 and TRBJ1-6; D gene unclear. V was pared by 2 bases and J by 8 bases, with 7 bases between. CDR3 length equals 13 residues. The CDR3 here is CASSLNADSPLHF. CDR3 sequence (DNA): TGTGCCAGCAGTTTAAACGCTGATTCACCCCTCCACTTT.

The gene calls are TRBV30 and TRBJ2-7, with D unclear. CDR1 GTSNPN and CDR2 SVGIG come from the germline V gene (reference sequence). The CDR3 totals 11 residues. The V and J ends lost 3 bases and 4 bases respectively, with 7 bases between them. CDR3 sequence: CAWRGAYEQYF. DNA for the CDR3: TGTGCCTGGAGGGGTGCTTACGAGCAGTACTTC.

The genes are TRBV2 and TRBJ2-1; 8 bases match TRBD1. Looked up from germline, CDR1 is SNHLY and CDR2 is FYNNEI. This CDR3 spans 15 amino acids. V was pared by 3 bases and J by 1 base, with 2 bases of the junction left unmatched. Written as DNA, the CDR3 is TGTGCCAGCAGTGAGGGACAGGAGTCCTACAATGAGCAGTTCTTC. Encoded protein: CASSEGQESYNEQFF.

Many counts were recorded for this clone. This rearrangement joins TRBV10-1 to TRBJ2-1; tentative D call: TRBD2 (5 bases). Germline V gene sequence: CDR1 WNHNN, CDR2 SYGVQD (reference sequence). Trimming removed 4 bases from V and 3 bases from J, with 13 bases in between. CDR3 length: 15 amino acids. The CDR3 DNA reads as TGCGCCAGCAGTGTTGGCGGGCCAAGCTACAATGAGCAGTTCTTC. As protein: CASSVGGPSYNEQFF.

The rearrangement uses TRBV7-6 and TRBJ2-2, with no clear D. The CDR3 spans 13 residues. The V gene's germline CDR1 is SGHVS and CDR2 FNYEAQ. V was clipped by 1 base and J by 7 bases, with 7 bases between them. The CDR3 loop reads CASSLDIIGELFF. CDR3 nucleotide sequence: TGTGCCAGCAGCTTAGATATAATCGGGGAGCTGTTTTTT.

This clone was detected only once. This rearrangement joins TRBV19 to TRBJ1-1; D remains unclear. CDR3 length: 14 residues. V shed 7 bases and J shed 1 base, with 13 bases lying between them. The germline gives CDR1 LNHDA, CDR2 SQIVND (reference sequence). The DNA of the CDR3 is TGTGCCAGTATTCGCTGGAGGTCGAACACTGAAGCTTTCTTT. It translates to CASIRWRSNTEAFF.

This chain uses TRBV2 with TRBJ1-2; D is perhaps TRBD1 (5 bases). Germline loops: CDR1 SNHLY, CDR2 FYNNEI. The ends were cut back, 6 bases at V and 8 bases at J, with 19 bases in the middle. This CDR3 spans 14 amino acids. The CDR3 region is CASRLEGVMGGYTF. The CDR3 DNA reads TGTGCCAGCAGACTCGAAGGGGTTATGGGAGGCTACACCTTC.

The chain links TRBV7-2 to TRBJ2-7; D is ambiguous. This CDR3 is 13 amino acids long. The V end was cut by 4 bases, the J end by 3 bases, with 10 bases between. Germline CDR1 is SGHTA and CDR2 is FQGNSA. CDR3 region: CASSSDEVYEQYF. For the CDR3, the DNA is TGTGCCAGCAGCTCTGACGAGGTCTACGAGCAGTACTTC.

CDR3 DNA sequence: TGCAGTGCTGGGGTCGTAGGAGGCTACACCTTC. Its protein is CSAGVVGGYTF. This chain uses TRBV20-1 with TRBJ1-2; no firm D call. The V and J ends lost 5 bases and 8 bases respectively, with 12 bases between them. Germline CDR1 is DFQATT and CDR2 is SNEGSKA (reference sequence). The CDR3 is made up of 11 amino acids.

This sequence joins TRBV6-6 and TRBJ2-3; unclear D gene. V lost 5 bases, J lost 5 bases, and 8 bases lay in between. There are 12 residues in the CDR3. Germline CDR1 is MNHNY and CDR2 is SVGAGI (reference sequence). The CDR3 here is CASSPRRDTQYF. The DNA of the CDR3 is TGTGCCAGCAGTCCCCGAAGAGATACGCAGTATTTT.